This TCR beta chain appears in the sequencing data of a study of regulatory T cells in long-lasting Graves disease. Study conclusions and caveats: Less diverse TCR repertoires were seen in persistent Graves' patients than in newly diagnosed ones.

Germline V CDR1 and CDR2: WSHSY, SAAADI. The V and J ends lost 4 bases and 4 bases, in that order; junction bases with no gene match: 9. CDR3 length: 16 amino acids. This clonotype was observed many times. Antigen: not known. Time point denoted: newly diagnosed GD, antithyroid drugs for less than 3 months. RNA from PBMCs was the source of the TCR library. Researchers made TCR beta libraries by using iRepertoire HTBI primers and running Arm-PCR on CDR3 regions. TCRdb processed the multiplex PCR reads anew with MiXCR; each CDR3 protein has one entry. The repertoire includes roughly 420,000 distinct CDR3 sequences, about a sixth of them detected once, and around 10% sits in the top ten. This sample was also put to use in a study of T cells in Graves' hyperthyroidism and ophthalmopathy.

The chain uses TRBV10-2 and TRBJ2-3, with TRBD2 matching 9 bases. The sequence was obtained from a woman in her twenties or thirties with Graves disease. The sample consisted of peripheral blood mononuclear cells (PBMCs), taken at new diagnosis, from a patient treated with antithyroid drugs. The CDR3 DNA reads TGCGCCAGCAGTGGACGGGCGGGAGGGCCCTCAGATACGCAGTATTTT. As protein: CASSGRAGGPSDTQYF.